These T cell receptor beta chains were read from a single sample in a study of CD8+CD57+ T cells in acquired aplastic anemia. Each CDR3 protein gets one entry after TCRdb re-called the reads with MiXCR. Of 150,000 to 200,000 distinct CDR3 sequences listed, 40% to 50% are singletons. Source material: sorted CD4+, CD8+, or CD8+CD57+ T cells (not recorded which) from PBMCs. Source of these receptors: a human donor with aplastic anemia. CDR3s leave out the opening cysteine and the closing phenylalanine or tryptophan.

V,J,CDR3
TRBV29-1,TRBJ1-1,SVEDFAYTEAF
TRBV10-3,TRBJ2-7,ASSEQGGSYKQY
TRBV19,TRBJ1-2,ASSRVGQDYGYT
TRBV19,TRBJ1-2,ASSTRTGRNYGYT
TRBV20-1,TRBJ2-7,SARGTSGASYEQY
TRBV28,TRBJ1-5,ASSQGGSQPQH
TRBV3-1,TRBJ2-1,AGSQDGALADEQF
TRBV12-5,TRBJ1-6,ASGAGTPLSPLH
TRBV11-2,TRBJ2-3,ASSLSSLRLAATSTDTQY
TRBV25-1,TRBJ1-1,ASSDDRFYTEAF
TRBV10-2,TRBJ1-1,ASRGSGTNPRTEAF
TRBV20-1,TRBJ1-6,SARDPGKEPLH
TRBV6-2/TRBV6-3,TRBJ2-7,ASSYLDRSAQY
TRBV10-3,TRBJ2-3,AITDYPDTQY
TRBV19,TRBJ2-7,ASSMVTGGTYEQY
TRBV25-1,TRBJ1-1,ASSELQGMGTEAF
TRBV4-2,TRBJ2-1,ASEKRVGGLYNGQF
TRBV7-8,TRBJ2-7,ASSFGYYEQY
TRBV3-1,TRBJ2-7,ASSPGVGLAGGEQY
TRBV29-1,TRBJ2-7,SVEFTGFYEQY
TRBV5-1,TRBJ2-7,ASSFIRRGGSSYEQY
TRBV24-1,TRBJ1-1,ASSPLRGTVTEAF
TRBV10-1,TRBJ2-3,ASSESGGTQY
TRBV10-3,TRBJ2-3,AIRDSPGLDTDTQY
TRBV2,TRBJ2-7,ASRLTVSVTYEQY
TRBV10-3,TRBJ1-2,AISESTLSGYT
TRBV19,TRBJ1-1,ASSSPGTGPGTEAF
TRBV11-2,TRBJ2-1,ASSPGGTSGSEQF
TRBV6-4,TRBJ2-1,ASSHGTSESNEQF
TRBV4-1,TRBJ1-1,ASSQGGIMNTEAF
TRBV11-1,TRBJ1-5,ASSLQRWDRGTLNQPQH
TRBV9,TRBJ2-6,ASSVGAFSGANVLT
TRBV20-1,TRBJ2-6,SARDRDGANVLT
TRBV5-1,TRBJ2-3,ASSPRTSGDVTDTQY
TRBV15,TRBJ2-5,ATSRSGTSGRRETQY
TRBV19,TRBJ1-4,ASSIMGWGEKLF
TRBV10-3,TRBJ1-1,AISESQQLNTEAF
TRBV20-1,TRBJ1-5,SASAPVGNQPQH
TRBV7-9,TRBJ2-7,ASSSPGVGEQY
TRBV20-1,TRBJ2-5,SALTGRETQY
TRBV19,TRBJ2-7,ASSLDRNYEQY
TRBV29-1,TRBJ2-1,SFFWAGTGGNEQF
TRBV5-1,TRBJ2-7,ASSFRGMDEQY
TRBV2,TRBJ1-4,ASRVDRGPNEKLF
TRBV18,TRBJ1-1,ASSPPVGTEAF
TRBV6-5,TRBJ1-2,ASSYSKPGRYGYT
TRBV2,TRBJ2-3,ASSEAGLAGLTDTQY
TRBV19,TRBJ1-2,ASSIAAGGYGYT